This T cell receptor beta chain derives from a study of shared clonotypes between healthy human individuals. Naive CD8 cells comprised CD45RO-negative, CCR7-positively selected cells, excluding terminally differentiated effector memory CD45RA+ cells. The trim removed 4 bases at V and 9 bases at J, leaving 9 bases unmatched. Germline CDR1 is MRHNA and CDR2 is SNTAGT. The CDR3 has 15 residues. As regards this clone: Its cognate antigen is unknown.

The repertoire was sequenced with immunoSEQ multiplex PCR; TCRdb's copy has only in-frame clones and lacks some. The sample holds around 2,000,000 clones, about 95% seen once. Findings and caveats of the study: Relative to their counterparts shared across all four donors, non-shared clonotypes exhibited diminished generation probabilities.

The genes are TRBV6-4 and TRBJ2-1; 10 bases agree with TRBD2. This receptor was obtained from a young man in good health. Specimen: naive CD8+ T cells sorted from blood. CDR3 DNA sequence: TGTGCCAGCAGTGGACGACTAGCGGGTCAGAGTGAGCAGTTCTTC. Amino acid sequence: CASSGRLAGQSEQFF.